This TCR beta chain was sequenced during a study of chemoradiotherapy in HPV16-positive cancers. Study findings and constraints: Non-HPV-specific T cells did not expand in tumors during treatment, whereas candidate HPV-specific clones and E7-related motifs did.

Only in-frame clones appear in the TCRdb table, and some are missing; sequencing was by immunoSEQ multiplex PCR. Of 7,500 to 10,000 clones listed, approximately 72% are singletons. Note on this clone: Its matching antigen is unknown.

The material was tumor tissue, obtained from a patient who underwent chemoradiotherapy. The clonotype comes from a human donor with HPV-associated anogenital cancer.

The CDR3 spells CASSANREWEKLFF. In nucleotides, the CDR3 is TGTGCCAGCAGTGCTAACAGGGAGTGGGAAAAACTGTTTTTT. The chain carries TRBV2 and TRBJ1-4, with D perhaps matching TRBD1 (6 bases). Per the germline V gene, CDR1 is SNHLY and CDR2 is FYNNEI. The V end lost 4 bases, the J end lost 8 bases, and 14 bases lay between the germline ends. This CDR3 has 14 amino acids. The whole variable domain, remainder taken from reference TRBV2 and TRBJ1-4, is EPEVTQTPSHQVTQMGQEVILRCVPISNHLYFYWYRQILGQKVEFLVSFYNNEISEKSEIFDDQFSVERPDGSNFTLKIRSTKLEDSAMYFCASSANREWEKLFFGSGTQLSVL.